This T cell receptor beta chain was obtained from a study of T-cell reconstitution after alpha-beta-depleted transplantation in children. Library preparation (for TCRbeta) was performed with unique molecular identifiers. One entry per CDR3 protein results from TCRdb running MiXCR on the PCR reads. The sample contains 170,000 or so distinct CDR3 sequences, roughly 7.5% of which appear only once. This clonotype has ten or more counts. This CDR3 is 15 amino acids long. V was clipped by 4 bases and J by 1 base; unmatched bases: 3. Source: PBMCs from the stem cell graft donor, taken from the stem cell graft. This rearrangement joins TRBV12-3 or TRBV12-4 to TRBJ1-5, with 8 nucleotides matching TRBD1. The TCR originated in a human donor who donated a stem cell graft to a child with Wiskott-Aldrich syndrome. The CDR3 is CASSSHRGSNQPQHF. CDR3 bases: TGTGCCAGCAGTTCCCACAGGGGGAGCAATCAGCCCCAGCATTTT.